Listed below are T cell receptor beta chains from one sample, sequenced in a study of shared clonotypes between healthy human individuals. The table came from immunoSEQ multiplex PCR; TCRdb's copy has only in-frame clones and leaves some out. Of 1 million to 1.2 million clones in the sample, around 77% were seen once. The sample consisted of memory CD4+ T cells from PBMCs. The source of these receptors is a man aged 18 to 29 in good health. Some clones in this sample may be carry-over from other donors' samples. CDR3s include the opening cysteine and the closing phenylalanine or tryptophan. Fields, in order: V gene, clone size, D gene, J gene, CDR3 DNA, CDR3 protein. D genes are given only for firm matches. Clone size is shown for a subset of rows, as once, few, many or a class of expanded clone.

v_gene: TRBV10-3; abundance: once; d_gene: -; j_gene: TRBJ1-5; CDR3nt: TGTGCCATCAGTGAAACAGGGAGCAATCAGCCCCAGCATTTT; CDR3aa: CAISETGSNQPQHF
v_gene: TRBV6-5; abundance: once; d_gene: -; j_gene: TRBJ1-4; CDR3nt: TGTGCCAGCAGTGAAACCGGAAAACTGTTTTTT; CDR3aa: CASSETGKLFF
v_gene: TRBV25-1; abundance: once; d_gene: TRBD2; j_gene: TRBJ2-1; CDR3nt: TGTGCCAGCAGTGAATTGGGAGCGGGAGGAGTCGATGAGCAGTTCTTC; CDR3aa: CASSELGAGGVDEQFF
v_gene: TRBV7-8; abundance: -; d_gene: -; j_gene: TRBJ2-5; CDR3nt: TGTGCCAGCAGCTTAGAGGTTACTCTGCAGACCCAGTACTTC; CDR3aa: CASSLEVTLQTQYF
v_gene: TRBV9; abundance: -; d_gene: -; j_gene: TRBJ2-7; CDR3nt: TGTGCCAGCGGGCGACAGTTCCACGAGCAGTACTTC; CDR3aa: CASGRQFHEQYF
v_gene: TRBV6-1; abundance: -; d_gene: -; j_gene: TRBJ1-5; CDR3nt: TGTGCCAGCAGTGAAACGACAGTCTATCAGCCCCAGCATTTT; CDR3aa: CASSETTVYQPQHF
v_gene: TRBV9; abundance: -; d_gene: TRBD1; j_gene: TRBJ2-7; CDR3nt: TGTGCCAGCAGCGTAGCAGGGGACAGTATTTACGAGCAGTACTTC; CDR3aa: CASSVAGDSIYEQYF
v_gene: TRBV19; abundance: few; d_gene: -; j_gene: TRBJ1-1; CDR3nt: TGTGCCAGTAGTACTCCGGGACTATACCGGAACACTGAAGCTTTCTTT; CDR3aa: CASSTPGLYRNTEAFF
v_gene: TRBV5-6; abundance: -; d_gene: TRBD2; j_gene: TRBJ2-7; CDR3nt: TGTGCCAGCAGCTTGGAAACGAGACTAGCGGGAGGGCTCTACGAGCAGTACTTC; CDR3aa: CASSLETRLAGGLYEQYF
v_gene: TRBV7-9; abundance: -; d_gene: -; j_gene: TRBJ1-6; CDR3nt: TGTGCCAGCAGCCTCAGGGTCTTGTATAATTCACCCCTCCACTTT; CDR3aa: CASSLRVLYNSPLHF
v_gene: TRBV30; abundance: -; d_gene: -; j_gene: TRBJ1-5; CDR3nt: TGTGCCTGGAGTGTTGACACGGGGATCGGTCAGCCCCAGCATTTT; CDR3aa: CAWSVDTGIGQPQHF
v_gene: TRBV30; abundance: -; d_gene: -; j_gene: TRBJ2-3; CDR3nt: TGTGCCTGGACCGTGGGGACTAGCACAGATACGCAGTATTTT; CDR3aa: CAWTVGTSTDTQYF
v_gene: TRBV5-4; abundance: -; d_gene: TRBD2; j_gene: TRBJ2-2; CDR3nt: TGTGCCAGCAGCTTGAGGGCAGCGGGAGTCACCGGGGAGCTGTTTTTT; CDR3aa: CASSLRAAGVTGELFF
v_gene: TRBV7-9; abundance: -; d_gene: -; j_gene: TRBJ2-5; CDR3nt: TGTGCCAGCAGCTTAAGCCTATTTCAAGAGACCCAGTACTTC; CDR3aa: CASSLSLFQETQYF
v_gene: TRBV18; abundance: -; d_gene: TRBD1; j_gene: TRBJ1-3; CDR3nt: TGTGCCAGCTCACCTCGGACAGGCAGTTCTGGAAACACCATATATTTT; CDR3aa: CASSPRTGSSGNTIYF
v_gene: TRBV7-2; abundance: -; d_gene: -; j_gene: TRBJ1-6; CDR3nt: TGTGCCAGCAGCTTAGCCTCAGATTCACCCCTCCACTTT; CDR3aa: CASSLASDSPLHF
v_gene: TRBV7-9; abundance: -; d_gene: TRBD1; j_gene: TRBJ2-7; CDR3nt: TGTGCCAGCAGCTCCTCCGGGACAGGGGGACGCGAGCAGTACTTC; CDR3aa: CASSSSGTGGREQYF
v_gene: TRBV7-9; abundance: few; d_gene: -; j_gene: TRBJ2-5; CDR3nt: TGTGCCAGCAGCCCAACCGGGCCGCAAGAGACCCAGTACTTC; CDR3aa: CASSPTGPQETQYF
v_gene: TRBV2; abundance: once; d_gene: TRBD1; j_gene: TRBJ1-1; CDR3nt: TGTGCCAGCCTAGGGGGCGTCGGCGACACTGAAGCTTTCTTT; CDR3aa: CASLGGVGDTEAFF
v_gene: TRBV30; abundance: -; d_gene: -; j_gene: TRBJ1-2; CDR3nt: TGTGCCTGGAGTGATTTGGCGACAGGTTTCTATGGCTACACCTTC; CDR3aa: CAWSDLATGFYGYTF
v_gene: TRBV30; abundance: -; d_gene: TRBD1; j_gene: TRBJ2-7; CDR3nt: TGTGCCTGGAGTCACCACGGGACAGGAACGCTCGAGCAGTACTTC; CDR3aa: CAWSHHGTGTLEQYF
v_gene: TRBV27; abundance: -; d_gene: TRBD2; j_gene: TRBJ2-1; CDR3nt: TGTGCCAGCAGTCCCCGTGGGGTTGCGGGAGGCTCCTACAATGAGCAGTTCTTC; CDR3aa: CASSPRGVAGGSYNEQFF
v_gene: TRBV28; abundance: -; d_gene: TRBD2; j_gene: TRBJ2-1; CDR3nt: TGTGCCAGCAATAGCGGGAGGAGCTCCTACAATGAGCAGTTCTTC; CDR3aa: CASNSGRSSYNEQFF